Listed here is a single T cell receptor (beta chain). Self-reported history from a screening survey and questionnaire set each donor's cohort. The sample comes from a study of blood T cell repertoires in COVID-19. V gave up 1 base and J gave up 1 base, with 8 bases separating them. Germline V gives CDR1 MDHEN, CDR2 SYDVKM. The CDR3 sequence is 15 residues long. In the original workflow: Amplification of reference gene primers provided the estimated nucleated cell counts. Only in-frame clones appear in the TCRdb table, and some are missing; sequencing was by immunoSEQ multiplex PCR. D and trimming were read from the DNA, whereas the V and J calls and clone size are those reported in that table. The top ten clones hold about 6% of a sample with under 300,000 clones, approximately 90% of them seen once.

The specimen was PBMCs or T cells enriched from blood (not recorded which). This receptor was obtained from a woman in her 30s with acute COVID-19. The genes are TRBV28 and TRBJ1-5; possibly TRBD1 for D (6 bases). The CDR3: CASSLSGASNQPQHF. The CDR3 region has the DNA TGTGCCAGCAGTTTATCAGGGGCGAGCAATCAGCCCCAGCATTTT.